These 31 T cell receptor beta chains share one sample of origin, sequenced in a study of chemoradiotherapy in HPV16-positive cancers. This table comes from immunoSEQ multiplex PCR, and its TCRdb copy is limited to in-frame clones, with some not included. The sample has around 3,500 clones, less than 95% seen once. Source: tumor tissue, taken from a patient who underwent chemoradiotherapy. These receptors were obtained from a human donor with HPV-associated anogenital cancer.

The chain joins TRBV18 to TRBJ1-2, with D unclear. The CDR3 has 12 residues. Per germline, CDR1 KGHSH and CDR2 LQKENI. The V and J ends lost 3 bases and 8 bases respectively, with 10 bases between them. This CDR3 is CASSPDGSGYTF. In DNA form, the CDR3 reads TGTGCCAGCTCACCCGACGGATCGGGCTACACCTTC.

This clone was seen only once. The chain links TRBV27 to TRBJ2-1, with a weak D call TRBD2 (6 bases). The germline CDR1 and CDR2 sequences are MNHEY and SMNVEV (reference sequence). Trimming removed 8 bases at V and 9 bases at J, with 17 bases between. This CDR3 has 13 amino acids. The CDR3 DNA reads as TGTGCCAGCCGGCCGGGAGTAGTCCGTGAGCAGTTCTTC. It encodes CASRPGVVREQFF.

This clone has just one count. The chain carries TRBV7-3 and TRBJ2-1; 8 bases fit TRBD1. This CDR3 region has 16 residues. Germline V lookup: CDR1 SGHTA, CDR2 FQGTGA. V dropped 6 bases and J dropped 8; count of bases not matched to a gene: 15. The CDR3 DNA reads TGTGCCAGCAGTTCGCGGGACAGGCTGCTCGGAGATGAGCAGTTCTTC. Translating gives CASSSRDRLLGDEQFF.

V gene TRBV4-3 combines with J gene TRBJ1-1, with 11 nucleotides matching TRBD1. Trimming at V came to 3 bases and at J to 3 bases, leaving 3 bases not matched to a gene. Germline CDR1 reads LGHNA; CDR2 reads YSLEER. The CDR3 is 15 residues long. This chain's CDR3 is CASSHRDRGDTEAFF. CDR3 bases: TGCGCCAGCAGCCATAGGGACAGGGGGGACACTGAAGCTTTCTTT.

This chain links TRBV29-1 with TRBJ1-5; D not resolved. Germline values: CDR1 SQVTM, CDR2 ANQGSEA. The V end was cut by 4 bases, the J end by 4 bases, with 8 bases between. This CDR3 has 12 residues. The CDR3 sequence: CSVGTQNQPQHF. The CDR3 DNA sequence: TGCAGCGTTGGGACTCAAAATCAGCCCCAGCATTTT.

This clone has a single count. V usage is TRBV29-1 and J usage is TRBJ2-3; perhaps TRBD2 as D (6 bases). This CDR3 comprises 13 residues. The germline V and J ends were trimmed by 5 bases and 3 bases, with 12 bases remaining between them. Germline lookup yields CDR1 SQVTM and CDR2 ANQGSEA. CDR3 loop: CSVYSGDTDTQYF. As DNA, the CDR3 is TGCAGCGTTTACTCGGGGGATACAGATACGCAGTATTTT.

V gene TRBV4-2 combines with J gene TRBJ2-7, with 7 bases lining up with TRBD2. Trimming at V came to 2 bases and at J to 4 bases, leaving 5 bases not matched to a gene. The length of the CDR3 is 14 residues. Looked up from germline, CDR1 is LGHNA and CDR2 is YNFKEQ. The CDR3 sequence is CASSQSGEGYEQYF. CDR3 nucleotides: TGTGCCAGCAGCCAAAGCGGGGAGGGGTACGAGCAGTACTTC.

The CDR3 nucleotides are TGTGCCAGCAGCTTGATGACGGGACAGAGAAACTATGGCTACACCTTC. It specifies CASSLMTGQRNYGYTF. The rearrangement joins TRBV5-6 to TRBJ1-2, with TRBD1 matching 7 bases. With V trimmed by 1 base and J by 2 bases, 8 bases remained unmatched. Germline CDR1 is SGHDT and CDR2 is YYEEEE. The CDR3 runs to 16 residues. Filled out from reference TRBV5-6 and TRBJ1-2, the complete variable domain reads DAGVTQSPTHLIKTRGQQVTLRCSPKSGHDTVSWYQQALGQGPQFIFQYYEEEERQRGNFPDRFSGHQFPNYSSELNVNALLLGDSALYLCASSLMTGQRNYGYTFGSGTRLTVV.

The chain uses TRBV18 and TRBJ1-2, with D perhaps TRBD1 (5 bases). Germline loops: CDR1 KGHSH, CDR2 LQKENI. This CDR3 has 15 residues. The V end was cut by 5 bases, the J end by 7 bases, with 20 bases between. DNA of the CDR3: TGTGCCAGCTCAGACATGGCAAGGGGCTCTCTTGGCTACACCTTC. It yields the protein CASSDMARGSLGYTF.

The V call is TRBV5-1, the J call TRBJ2-7, with D perhaps assigned TRBD1 or TRBD2 (5 bases each). The CDR3 extends over 14 amino acids. The V end was cut by 0 bases, the J end by 2 bases, with 9 bases between. Germline CDR1 reads SGHRS; CDR2 reads YFSETQ. For the CDR3, the DNA is TGCGCCAGCAGCTTGGTTGGGGACGCCTACGAGCAGTACTTC. It specifies CASSLVGDAYEQYF. The complete variable domain, with remaining parts taken from reference TRBV5-1 and TRBJ2-7, reads KAGVTQTPRYLIKTRGQQVTLSCSPISGHRSVSWYQQTPGQGLQFLFEYFSETQRNKGNFPGRFSGRQFSNSRSEMNVSTLELGDSALYLCASSLVGDAYEQYFGPGTRLTVT.

The chain joins TRBV6-4 to TRBJ2-1, with D perhaps matching TRBD2 (5 bases). The length of the CDR3 is 13 residues. Germline V CDR1 and CDR2: MRHNA, SNTAGT. V lost 6 bases, J lost 8 bases, and 14 bases lay in between. CDR3 region: CASSRTPSDEQFF. CDR3 coding DNA: TGTGCCAGCAGCAGGACTCCCTCGGATGAGCAGTTCTTC.

The chain combines TRBV30 with TRBJ2-1; 15 bases align to TRBD2. This CDR3 has 20 amino acids. The trim removed 3 bases at V and 4 bases at J, leaving 16 bases unmatched. From germline, CDR1 is GTSNPN and CDR2 SVGIG (reference sequence). CDR3 in amino acids: CAWRDPKGLAGGPVYNEQFF. The CDR3 DNA is TGTGCCTGGAGGGACCCCAAAGGACTAGCGGGAGGGCCGGTGTACAATGAGCAGTTCTTC.

This clone showed up just once. V is TRBV6-5 and J is TRBJ2-6; D possibly corresponds to TRBD2 (6 bases). This CDR3 has 15 residues. The V end was cut by 6 bases, the J end by 1 base, with 10 bases between. Looked up from germline, CDR1 is MNHEY and CDR2 is SVGAGI. The CDR3 DNA reads as TGTGCCAGCAGCCCCCGGGGGTCTGGGGCCAACGTCCTGACTTTC. Encoded protein: CASSPRGSGANVLTF.

On this clone itself: One end of the junction varies from germline; a read error may be responsible. V gene TRBV29-1 combines with J gene TRBJ2-1; no clear D. CDR3 size: 11 residues. Per the germline V gene, CDR1 is SQVTM and CDR2 is ANQGSEA. CDR3 bases: TGCAGCGTTGAAGGCCAGAACGACCAGATCTTC. This gives the protein CSVEGQNDQIF.

The table lists this clone with a count of one. The chain has TRBV11-2 and TRBJ2-7; no firm D call. Germline CDR1 reads SGHAT; CDR2 reads FQNNGV. V was shortened by 4 bases and J by 5 bases, with 6 bases between the two germline ends. The CDR3 is 11 residues long. Written as DNA, the CDR3 is TGTGCCAGCAGCTCCGTCCACGAGCAGTACTTC. Translation gives CASSSVHEQYF.

On this clone itself: Other DNA sequences from this sample encode an identical CDR3 as well. The chain has TRBV6-5 and TRBJ1-1; D is ambiguous. Trimming removed 6 bases at V and 0 bases at J, with 8 bases between. The CDR3 sequence is 13 residues long. Germline V lookup: CDR1 MNHEY, CDR2 SVGAGI. CDR3 nucleotides: TGTGCCAGCAGATTACACTTGAACACTGAAGCTTTCTTT. It specifies CASRLHLNTEAFF.

The rearrangement joins TRBV4-2 to TRBJ2-7; 8 bases line up with TRBD2. The germline V gene has CDR1 LGHNA and CDR2 YNFKEQ. Losses at the gene ends were 0 bases for V and 6 bases for J; bases not matched to a gene: 10. The CDR3 has 16 amino acids. CDR3 DNA sequence: TGTGCCAGCAGCCAAGAAGGACCGGGAGGGCCCTCCGAGCAGTACTTC. Translating it yields CASSQEGPGGPSEQYF.

The rearrangement uses TRBV2 and TRBJ2-1; TRBD2 is a possible D gene (6 bases). Germline V gives CDR1 SNHLY, CDR2 FYNNEI. The CDR3 loop spans 11 amino acids. Between the trimmed V and J ends, which lost 5 bases and 14 bases, there was a span of 13 bases. This CDR3 reads CASSLTWGEFF. The CDR3 DNA reads as TGTGCCAGCAGTTTGACATGGGGGGAGTTCTTC. Drawing the rest from reference TRBV2 and TRBJ2-1, the complete variable domain is EPEVTQTPSHQVTQMGQEVILRCVPISNHLYFYWYRQILGQKVEFLVSFYNNEISEKSEIFDDQFSVERPDGSNFTLKIRSTKLEDSAMYFCASSLTWGEFFGPGTRLTVL.

The chain is built from TRBV6-5 and TRBJ1-2, with a weak D call TRBD1 (6 bases). The CDR3 totals 12 residues. CDR1 and CDR2 from the germline V gene are MNHEY and SVGAGI. The V and J ends lost 4 bases and 8 bases respectively, with 11 bases between them. CDR3 nucleotide sequence: TGTGCCAGCAGTTTCAACAGGGTCGGCTACACCTTC. Encoded protein: CASSFNRVGYTF.

V is TRBV6-6 and J is TRBJ1-5; no reliable D call. The CDR3 extends over 15 amino acids. Trimming took 2 bases from V and 2 from J, leaving 10 bases between them. The germline gives CDR1 MNHNY, CDR2 SVGAGI (reference sequence). CDR3 in amino acids: CASSYEMWGNQPQHF. CDR3 sequence (DNA): TGTGCCAGCAGTTACGAGATGTGGGGCAATCAGCCCCAGCATTTT.

The rearrangement links TRBV5-5 to TRBJ2-2; weak D call: TRBD2 (6 bases). The CDR3 runs to 16 residues. Trimming removed 4 bases from V and 0 bases from J, with 13 bases in between. Germline CDR1 and CDR2: SGHKS and YYEKEE (reference sequence). The CDR3 DNA reads TGTGCCAGCAGCCCGGGACTGTTCGCGAACACCGGGGAGCTGTTTTTT. Its protein is CASSPGLFANTGELFF. Supplemented by reference TRBV5-5 and TRBJ2-2, the full variable domain reads DAGVTQSPTHLIKTRGQQVTLRCSPISGHKSVSWYQQVLGQGPQFIFQYYEKEERGRGNFPDRFSARQFPNYSSELNVNALLLGDSALYLCASSPGLFANTGELFFGEGSRLTVL.

V is TRBV10-3 and J is TRBJ1-5; weak D call: TRBD1 (6 bases). V was clipped by 4 bases and J by 7 bases, with 17 bases between them. The germline V gene encodes CDR1 ENHRY and CDR2 SYGVKD. The CDR3 has 15 residues. The chain's CDR3 is CAISALGGAGQPQHF. As DNA, the CDR3 is TGTGCCATCAGTGCCTTGGGGGGGGCAGGCCAGCCCCAGCATTTT.

The chain links TRBV6-1 to TRBJ1-1, with 7 bases that match TRBD1. V shed 6 bases, J shed 6 bases, and the junction held 7 bases outside the gene matches. Germline assignment: CDR1 MNHNS and CDR2 SASEGT. CDR3 length equals 13 residues. CDR3 in amino acids: CASRTTGSAEAFF. The CDR3 bases are TGTGCCAGCAGGACGACAGGGTCGGCTGAAGCTTTCTTT.

The chain couples TRBV15 to TRBJ2-7; 11 bases are a match to TRBD2. V shed 3 bases, J shed 1 base, and the junction held 5 bases outside the gene matches. The CDR3 has 16 amino acids. Germline CDR1 reads LNHNV; CDR2 reads YYDKDF (reference sequence). CDR3 in amino acids: CATSSALAGASYEQYF. The CDR3 coding sequence is TGTGCCACCAGCAGCGCACTAGCGGGAGCTTCCTACGAGCAGTACTTC. The whole variable domain, filled in from reference TRBV15 and TRBJ2-7, reads DAMVIQNPRYQVTQFGKPVTLSCSQTLNHNVMYWYQQKSSQAPKLLFHYYDKDFNNEADTPDNFQSRRPNTSFCFLDIRSPGLGDTAMYLCATSSALAGASYEQYFGPGTRLTVT.

CDR3 sequence (DNA): TGTGCCAGCAGCTCCACGACTAGAAGATTGACAAACTATGGCTACACCTTC. This encodes CASSSTTRRLTNYGYTF. The J gene is TRBJ1-2, the V gene TRBV5-4; D gene uncertain. The germline CDR1 and CDR2 sequences are SGHNT and YYREEE (reference sequence). The germline V and J ends were trimmed by 3 bases and 2 bases, with 20 bases remaining between them. CDR3 size: 17 residues.

The chain combines TRBV28 with TRBJ1-2, with D uncertain. The CDR3 has 11 amino acids. Trimming cost V 7 bases and J 8 bases, with 11 bases left between them. The germline gives CDR1 MDHEN, CDR2 SYDVKM. The CDR3 coding sequence is TGTGCCAGCACCGACACCTTCGGCTACACCTTC. Translated: CASTDTFGYTF.

The CDR3 loop is CASSFGAPMNTEAFF. The CDR3 nucleotides are TGTGCCAGCAGTTTCGGCGCTCCCATGAACACTGAAGCTTTCTTT. The chain couples TRBV28 to TRBJ1-1; D is undetermined. Between the trimmed V and J ends, which lost 3 bases and 0 bases, there was a span of 11 bases. Per germline, CDR1 MDHEN and CDR2 SYDVKM. The CDR3 has 15 amino acids.

Written as DNA, the CDR3 is TGTGCCAGCAGCCGGGACACCTCCTACGAGCAGTACTTC. Translating gives CASSRDTSYEQYF. The chain links TRBV7-6 to TRBJ2-7, with D perhaps TRBD1 (6 bases). V lost 5 bases and J 0 bases, leaving 8 bases between the germline ends. CDR3 size: 13 residues. The germline V gene encodes CDR1 SGHVS and CDR2 FNYEAQ. The full variable domain, with the rest looked up from reference TRBV7-6 and TRBJ2-7, is GAGVSQSPRYKVTKRGQDVALRCDPISGHVSLYWYRQALGQGPEFLTYFNYEAQQDKSGLPNDRFSAERPEGSISTLTIQRTEQRDSAMYRCASSRDTSYEQYFGPGTRLTVT.

This clone has only one observation. This chain connects TRBV28 to TRBJ2-6; D remains unclear. The CDR3 is 12 residues long. The germline V gene encodes CDR1 MDHEN and CDR2 SYDVKM. V lost 6 bases, J lost 1 base, and 1 base lay in between. The CDR3 reads CASRSGANVLTF. The DNA for the CDR3 is TGTGCCAGCAGATCTGGGGCCAACGTCCTGACTTTC.

This sequence joins TRBV11-2 and TRBJ2-1, with D unresolved. Deletions cut 1 base from V and 3 bases from J, with 4 bases between. The CDR3 has 13 amino acids. Germline CDR1 SGHAT, CDR2 FQNNGV. The CDR3 reads CASSLASYNEQFF. The CDR3 nucleotides are TGTGCCAGCAGCTTAGCTAGCTACAATGAGCAGTTCTTC.

The chain carries TRBV2 and TRBJ2-2; 7 bases line up with TRBD1. Trimming removed 7 bases from V and 7 bases from J; junction bases left unmatched: 9. The CDR3 is made up of 14 amino acids. Germline CDR1 and CDR2: SNHLY and FYNNEI. The chain's CDR3 is CASTKTGWDGELFF. The CDR3 DNA reads as TGTGCCAGCACTAAGACAGGGTGGGACGGGGAGCTGTTTTTT.